Following are 17 T cell receptor beta chains from one sample sequenced in a study of blood T cell repertoires in COVID-19. Sequenced by immunoSEQ multiplex PCR; TCRdb stores in-frame clones only, minus some. The sample gives around 200,000 clones, 83% of which show up once; 7% to 10% is in the top ten. The sequenced sample was peripheral blood. These receptors were collected from a woman between 45 and 65 years old with acute or convalescent COVID-19.

The chain links TRBV27 to TRBJ2-3; no firm D call. Germline V gives CDR1 MNHEY, CDR2 SMNVEV (reference sequence). The V end was cut by 3 bases, the J end by 7 bases, with 8 bases between. The CDR3 extends over 12 amino acids. CDR3 coding DNA: TGTGCCAGCAGTTTGAGTCCTCATACGCAGTATTTT. Protein product: CASSLSPHTQYF.

This clone showed up just a few times. Other DNA sequences in the same sample also yield this CDR3. This chain links TRBV7-3 with TRBJ2-5; 12 nucleotides align to TRBD2. This CDR3 is built from 17 residues. V was clipped by 5 bases and J by 5 bases; unmatched bases: 12. Germline V gene data show CDR1 as SGHTA and CDR2 as FQGTGA. CDR3 residues: CASSPLGLAGGRETQYF. The CDR3 nucleotides are TGTGCCAGCAGCCCCCTGGGGCTAGCGGGAGGGCGGGAGACCCAGTACTTC. Drawing the rest from reference TRBV7-3 and TRBJ2-5, the complete variable domain is GAGVSQTPSNKVTEKGKYVELRCDPISGHTALYWYRQSLGQGPEFLIYFQGTGAADDSGLPNDRFFAVRPEGSVSTLKIQRTERGDSAVYLCASSPLGLAGGRETQYFGPGTRLLVL.

In this sample, this clone turned up once. The chain joins TRBV3-1 (or the pseudogene TRBV3-2) to TRBJ1-1; weak D call: TRBD1 (5 bases). Germline-derived CDR1 and CDR2 are LGHDT and YNNKEL (reference sequence). Deletions cut 4 bases from V and 4 bases from J, with 10 bases between. There are 13 residues in the CDR3. CDR3 region: CASSLGRGTEAFF. For the CDR3, the DNA is TGTGCCAGCAGCCTCGGGAGGGGCACTGAAGCTTTCTTT.

The V gene is TRBV2, the J gene TRBJ2-3; 9 bases fit TRBD1. V gave up 6 bases and J gave up 3 bases; unmatched junction bases: 10. Per the germline V gene, CDR1 is SNHLY and CDR2 is FYNNEI. The CDR3 consists of 16 residues. The chain's CDR3 is CASSGGGQGRTDTQYF. As DNA, the CDR3 is TGTGCCAGCAGCGGTGGGGGACAGGGTCGGACAGATACGCAGTATTTT.

The V gene is TRBV11-2, the J gene TRBJ2-1; TRBD2 agrees at 9 bases. CDR3 length: 15 residues. Per germline, CDR1 SGHAT and CDR2 FQNNGV. V shed 4 bases and J 6 bases; nucleotides not matched to a gene: 7. The CDR3 DNA is TGTGCCAGCAGCTCGGGACTAGCTTCCGTCAATGAGCAGTTCTTC. It codes for CASSSGLASVNEQFF.

The chain has TRBV5-1 and TRBJ2-5; D is unclear. Germline CDR1 SGHRS, CDR2 YFSETQ. V was cut by 1 base and J by 0 bases, with 7 bases left in between. This CDR3 has 14 residues. This CDR3 reads CASSLTTYQETQYF. DNA of the CDR3: TGCGCCAGCAGCTTGACTACGTACCAAGAGACCCAGTACTTC.

The rearrangement uses TRBV2 and TRBJ2-7; 12 positions agree with TRBD2. Looked up from germline, CDR1 is SNHLY and CDR2 is FYNNEI. V shed 4 bases and J 4 bases; nucleotides not matched to a gene: 5. CDR3 length: 15 residues. The CDR3: CASSAGLAGKYEQYF. In DNA form, the CDR3 reads TGTGCCAGCAGTGCGGGACTAGCGGGTAAATACGAGCAGTACTTC.

This sequence joins TRBV11-3 and TRBJ2-1, with D possibly matching TRBD2 (5 bases). The CDR3 consists of 13 residues. V was cut by 6 bases and J by 6 bases, with 12 bases left in between. Per the germline V gene, CDR1 is SGHNT and CDR2 is YENEEA. CDR3 sequence (DNA): TGTGCCAGCAGTAGAGGACTTTCCAATGAGCAGTTCTTC. Translating gives CASSRGLSNEQFF.

The gene calls are TRBV2 and TRBJ2-7; the D gene is possibly TRBD2 (6 bases). The CDR3 contains 13 residues. The V end was cut by 5 bases, the J end by 6 bases, with 14 bases between. From germline, CDR1 is SNHLY and CDR2 FYNNEI. The CDR3, as DNA: TGTGCCAGCAGTCTCATCGTGGGACTCGAGCAGTACTTC. It codes for CASSLIVGLEQYF.

The rearrangement uses TRBV11-2 and TRBJ2-1; TRBD1 matches at 9 bases. Germline CDR1 and CDR2: SGHAT and FQNNGV. The CDR3 is 16 residues long. The V and J ends lost 3 bases and 9 bases, in that order; junction bases with no gene match: 12. The CDR3 loop reads CASSLARTGAWGEQFF. In DNA form, the CDR3 reads TGTGCCAGCAGCTTGGCCCGGACAGGGGCGTGGGGTGAGCAGTTCTTC.

This chain links TRBV5-1 with TRBJ1-1, with TRBD1 as a possible D gene (5 bases). The V and J ends lost 4 bases and 6 bases respectively, with 16 bases between them. Germline assignment: CDR1 SGHRS and CDR2 YFSETQ. The CDR3 totals 14 residues. CDR3 residues: CASSPTGSGPEAFF. CDR3 DNA sequence: TGCGCCAGCAGCCCCACAGGTTCGGGTCCTGAAGCTTTCTTT.

The genes are TRBV18 and TRBJ2-5, with 7 nucleotides matching TRBD2. The CDR3 loop spans 13 amino acids. Trimming took 3 bases from V and 5 from J; bases not matched to a gene: 3. CDR1 is KGHSH, CDR2 LQKENI, per germline. The CDR3 DNA is TGTGCCAGCTCACCGCGGGGGTCGGAGACCCAGTACTTC. Encoded protein: CASSPRGSETQYF.

This clone was picked up one time. This chain connects TRBV19 to TRBJ2-1, with TRBD1 matching over 9 bases. After removal of 2 bases from V and 15 bases from J, the junction contained 5 bases not matched to a gene. The germline CDR1 and CDR2 sequences are LNHDA and SQIVND (reference sequence). The CDR3 loop spans 12 amino acids. The CDR3 DNA sequence: TGTGCCAGTAGTATATTTGGGGACAGGGTGTTCTTC. Translated: CASSIFGDRVFF.

The rearrangement uses TRBV27 and TRBJ1-2, with 7 bases lining up with TRBD1. J lost 6 bases, V lost 4 bases, and 8 bases had no gene match. The CDR3 contains 14 residues. CDR1 and CDR2 (germline): MNHEY, SMNVEV (reference sequence). The CDR3 loop reads CASSSIETGNGYTF. CDR3 in DNA: TGTGCCAGCAGTTCCATCGAGACAGGGAATGGCTACACCTTC.

This rearrangement joins TRBV13 to TRBJ2-1, with 9 bases identical to TRBD2. Germline V gene lookup returns CDR1 PRHDT and CDR2 FYEKMQ (reference sequence). This CDR3 is 16 amino acids long. The trim removed 2 bases at V and 1 base at J, leaving 3 bases unmatched. The CDR3, as DNA: TGTGCCAGCAGCTTATTGGCGGGAGGGTCCTACAATGAGCAGTTCTTC. Its translation is CASSLLAGGSYNEQFF.

In this sample, this clone turned up once. Written as DNA, the CDR3 is TGCAGCGTTGGCACAGCCTATAGCTCCTACAATGAGCAGTTCTTC. Amino acids: CSVGTAYSSYNEQFF. The chain joins TRBV29-1 to TRBJ2-1, with unresolved D. This CDR3 has 15 residues. Trimming cost V 4 bases and J 0 bases, with 13 bases left between them. Germline-derived CDR1 and CDR2 are SQVTM and ANQGSEA.

This chain joins TRBV10-3 and TRBJ1-2; D possibly corresponds to TRBD1 (6 bases). From germline, CDR1 is ENHRY and CDR2 SYGVKD. CDR3 length equals 13 residues. Between the trimmed V and J ends, which lost 4 bases and 7 bases, there was a span of 13 bases. DNA for the CDR3: TGTGCCATCAGTGTAGGGGGAGATGTTGGCTACACCTTC. This sequence encodes CAISVGGDVGYTF.